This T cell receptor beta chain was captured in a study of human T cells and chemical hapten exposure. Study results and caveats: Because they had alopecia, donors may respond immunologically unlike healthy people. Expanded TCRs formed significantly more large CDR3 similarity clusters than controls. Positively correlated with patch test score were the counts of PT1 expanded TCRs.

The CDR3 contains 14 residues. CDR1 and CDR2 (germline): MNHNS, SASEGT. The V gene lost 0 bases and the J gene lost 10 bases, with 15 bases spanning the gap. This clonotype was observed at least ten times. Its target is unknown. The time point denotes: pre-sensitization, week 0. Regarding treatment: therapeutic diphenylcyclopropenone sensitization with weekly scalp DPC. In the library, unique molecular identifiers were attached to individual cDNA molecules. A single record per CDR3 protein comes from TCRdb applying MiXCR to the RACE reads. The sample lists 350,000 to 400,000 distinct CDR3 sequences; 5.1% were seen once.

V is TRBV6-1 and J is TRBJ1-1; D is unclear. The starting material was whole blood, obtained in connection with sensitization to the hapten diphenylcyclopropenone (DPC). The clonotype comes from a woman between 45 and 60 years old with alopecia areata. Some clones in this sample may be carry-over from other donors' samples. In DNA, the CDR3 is TGTGCCAGCAGTGAAGCCACTGCTCAGGAGCGAGCTTTCTTT. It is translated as CASSEATAQERAFF.